This T cell receptor beta chain stems from a study of blood T cell repertoires in COVID-19. Study-level background: Donors in the United States, Italy and Spain gave samples during acute or convalescent COVID-19. In each case, the material was cDNA or gDNA derived from T cells, B-cell-depleted T cells, or PBMCs.

V was shortened by 0 bases and J by 0 bases, with 11 bases between the two germline ends. Per germline, CDR1 SGHAT and CDR2 FQDESV (reference sequence). The CDR3 has 16 residues. In the original workflow: Cell counts per sample came from amplifying reference gene primers. Profiling relied on immunoSEQ multiplex PCR, and the TCRdb table lists in-frame clones only, not all of them. The DNA was the basis for D and trimming; V, J and clone size are from that table. The table includes some 150,000 clones, roughly four fifths detected once. This TCR derives from a human donor with acute or convalescent COVID-19. The donor label of this sample is uncertain. The chain couples TRBV11-1 to TRBJ1-2; D is unresolved. The sequencing input was peripheral blood. The CDR3 nucleotides read TGTGCCAGCAGCTTAGCCGGCAGGTCCTCTAACTATGGCTACACCTTC. Residues: CASSLAGRSSNYGYTF.